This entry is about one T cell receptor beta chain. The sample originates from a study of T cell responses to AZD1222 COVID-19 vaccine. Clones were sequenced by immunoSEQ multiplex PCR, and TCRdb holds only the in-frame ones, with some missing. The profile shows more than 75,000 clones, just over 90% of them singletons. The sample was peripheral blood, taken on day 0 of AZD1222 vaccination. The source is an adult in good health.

CDR3 sequence reads: CASSPGLAAHNEQFF. The CDR3 nucleotides are TGCGCCAGCAGCCCGGGACTAGCGGCCCACAATGAGCAGTTCTTC. The genes are TRBV5-1 and TRBJ2-1; 11 positions agree with TRBD2. Germline lookup yields CDR1 SGHRS and CDR2 YFSETQ. The CDR3 totals 15 residues. V dropped 4 bases and J dropped 5; count of bases not matched to a gene: 5. The full variable domain, completed using reference TRBV5-1 and TRBJ2-1, is KAGVTQTPRYLIKTRGQQVTLSCSPISGHRSVSWYQQTPGQGLQFLFEYFSETQRNKGNFPGRFSGRQFSNSRSEMNVSTLELGDSALYLCASSPGLAAHNEQFFGPGTRLTVL.